The 30 T cell receptor beta chains below come from one sample, sequenced in a study of follicular helper T cells after annual influenza vaccination. Noted time point: 2015-2016 season, 7 days after influenza vaccination. Some clones are missing from TCRdb's copy, which holds only in-frame ones; the method was immunoSEQ multiplex PCR. The repertoire holds roughly 9,700 clones, with over 80% as singletons. The source material was CXCR5- memory CD4+ T cells sorted from blood, sampled 7 days after influenza vaccination. The receptors originated from an adult who received the influenza vaccine.

The rearrangement links TRBV7-6 to TRBJ1-5; D may be TRBD1 (5 bases). The CDR3 loop spans 15 amino acids. Germline lookup yields CDR1 SGHVS and CDR2 FNYEAQ. Between the trimmed V and J ends, which lost 4 bases and 6 bases, there was a span of 16 bases. In DNA form, the CDR3 reads TGTGCCAGCAGCTCCGGGGGACCCATGGGTCAGCCCCAGCATTTT. This codes for CASSSGGPMGQPQHF.

This chain uses TRBV5-4 with TRBJ2-3; 7 nucleotides match TRBD2. V shed 4 bases, J shed 2 bases, and the junction held 7 bases outside the gene matches. The CDR3 covers 15 residues. CDR1 and CDR2 (germline): SGHNT, YYREEE (reference sequence). In DNA, the CDR3 is TGTGCCAGCAGCGCCGGGGGGATCGTCACAGATACGCAGTATTTT. Amino acid sequence: CASSAGGIVTDTQYF.

A few counts support this clone. The chain uses TRBV28 and TRBJ1-1, with 7 bases matching TRBD1. Germline assignment: CDR1 MDHEN and CDR2 SYDVKM. The junction had 14 bases not matched to a gene; V was cut back by 6 bases and J by 7 bases. CDR3 length: 15 amino acids. DNA for the CDR3: TGTGCCAGCAGGCTGGTACAGGGGCTTTCGAGTGAAGCTTTCTTT. This codes for CASRLVQGLSSEAFF.

The V call is TRBV15, the J call TRBJ2-3; 8 nucleotides align to TRBD2. CDR1 is LNHNV, CDR2 YYDKDF, per germline (reference sequence). This CDR3 is 17 amino acids long. The J segment lost 0 bases and the V segment lost 3 bases, leaving 8 bases of the junction unmatched. The CDR3 region is CATSRARGGTSTDTQYF. Here the CDR3 DNA reads TGTGCCACCAGCAGGGCTCGGGGGGGAACCAGCACAGATACGCAGTATTTT.

The chain links TRBV5-4 to TRBJ2-3; 8 bases align to TRBD2. The length of the CDR3 is 14 residues. The trim removed 3 bases at V and 3 bases at J, leaving 3 bases unmatched. Germline assignment: CDR1 SGHNT and CDR2 YYREEE (reference sequence). The CDR3 coding sequence is TGTGCCAGCAGCTCGGGACTAGGGACAGATACGCAGTATTTT. Its translation is CASSSGLGTDTQYF.

The V and J genes are TRBV19 and TRBJ2-3, with D perhaps TRBD1 (6 bases). The V gene lost 11 bases and the J gene lost 2 bases, with 14 bases spanning the gap. The CDR3 spans 13 residues. Per germline, CDR1 LNHDA and CDR2 SQIVND (reference sequence). The CDR3 is CADKWDTTDTQYF. The CDR3 nucleotides are TGTGCCGACAAATGGGACACCACAGATACGCAGTATTTT.

The chain has TRBV5-6 and TRBJ2-7, with a weak D call TRBD1 (6 bases). This CDR3 contains 16 residues. Germline CDR1 SGHDT, CDR2 YYEEEE. Trimming stripped 2 bases from V and 2 bases from J, with 17 bases between. CDR3 protein: CASSFYGTKRPYEQYF. In DNA, the CDR3 is TGTGCCAGCAGCTTCTACGGGACAAAAAGGCCCTACGAGCAGTACTTC.

This clone has only one observation. The chain couples TRBV19 to TRBJ2-3; 9 positions agree with TRBD1. Looked up from germline, CDR1 is LNHDA and CDR2 is SQIVND (reference sequence). V shed 5 bases and J 0 bases; nucleotides not matched to a gene: 9. The CDR3 contains 17 residues. CDR3 in DNA: TGTGCCAGTAGTGGGGGGACAGGGTTGGCAAGCACAGATACGCAGTATTTT. Its protein product is CASSGGTGLASTDTQYF.

The V and J genes are TRBV29-1 and TRBJ2-1; D is unresolved. Germline CDR1 SQVTM, CDR2 ANQGSEA. The CDR3 is made up of 13 amino acids. V was clipped by 4 bases and J by 2 bases, with 9 bases between them. CDR3 DNA: TGCAGCGTTGCCTATCGGGCCTACAATGAGCAGTTCTTC. This codes for CSVAYRAYNEQFF.

This CDR3 reads CASSPGRLAGIDTQYF. CDR3 in DNA: TGTGCCAGCAGCCCCGGGCGGCTAGCGGGGATAGATACGCAGTATTTT. The chain joins TRBV27 to TRBJ2-3; 9 bases fit TRBD2. Unmatched junction bases numbered 12, after V lost 6 bases and J lost 5 bases. The CDR3 length is 16 residues. From germline, CDR1 is MNHEY and CDR2 SMNVEV (reference sequence).

There are a few counts of this clone. This chain links TRBV5-1 with TRBJ2-7; perhaps TRBD1 as D (5 bases). Germline lookup yields CDR1 SGHRS and CDR2 YFSETQ. The V end was cut by 0 bases, the J end by 3 bases, with 13 bases between. This CDR3 comprises 15 residues. DNA of the CDR3: TGCGCCAGCAGCTTGGCGTGGGGCAGAAACTACGAGCAGTACTTC. Amino acids: CASSLAWGRNYEQYF.

The rearrangement joins TRBV27 to TRBJ2-1; 13 bases match TRBD2. Germline-derived CDR1 and CDR2 are MNHEY and SMNVEV (reference sequence). The CDR3 loop spans 16 amino acids. V dropped 1 base and J dropped 7; count of bases not matched to a gene: 4. CDR3 nucleotides: TGTGCCAGCAGTTTATTGGGGACTAGCGGGAATAATGAGCAGTTCTTC. Amino acids: CASSLLGTSGNNEQFF.

The DNA for the CDR3 is TGCGCCAGCAGCCAAATGGGGTCTGGAAACACCATATATTTT. This sequence encodes CASSQMGSGNTIYF. The gene calls are TRBV4-1 and TRBJ1-3; D is unresolved. Germline CDR1 is MGHRA and CDR2 is YSYEKL. This CDR3 contains 14 residues. The V end lost 2 bases, the J end lost 1 base, and 6 bases lay between the germline ends.

DNA for the CDR3: TGCGCCAGCAGCCATTCGTGGGTCCCCTCTGGAAACACCATATATTTT. This translates into CASSHSWVPSGNTIYF. The V and J genes are TRBV4-1 and TRBJ1-3; the D is unclear. There are 16 residues in the CDR3. V dropped 3 bases and J dropped 0 bases, with 12 bases sitting between them. The germline gives CDR1 MGHRA, CDR2 YSYEKL.

The chain is built from TRBV4-3 and TRBJ1-6; 7 bases line up with TRBD1. The CDR3 length is 16 residues. V lost 2 bases, J lost 10 bases, and 11 bases stayed unmatched. Germline CDR1 is LGHNA and CDR2 is YSLEER. DNA for the CDR3: TGCGCCAGCAGCCAACACTACAGGGGAGGGCAATCACCCCTCCACTTT. This codes for CASSQHYRGGQSPLHF.

V gene TRBV27 combines with J gene TRBJ2-1; TRBD2 might be the D (6 bases). Germline CDR1 reads MNHEY; CDR2 reads SMNVEV (reference sequence). This CDR3 contains 12 residues. The ends were cut back, 11 bases at V and 6 bases at J, with 14 bases in the middle. The CDR3 DNA is TGTGCCGCGCGGGGAAATTCCAATGAGCAGTTCTTC. Its protein product is CAARGNSNEQFF.

This clone was counted between two and nine times. This chain connects TRBV19 to TRBJ1-1; weak D call: TRBD1 (6 bases). The CDR3 length is 15 residues. CDR1 is LNHDA, CDR2 SQIVND, per germline (reference sequence). Trimming cost V 6 bases and J 1 base, with 15 bases left between them. The CDR3 DNA reads as TGTGCCAGTAGGAACGGGCAGGGGAAGAACACTGAAGCTTTCTTT. It encodes CASRNGQGKNTEAFF. The whole variable domain, filled in from reference TRBV19 and TRBJ1-1, reads DGGITQSPKYLFRKEGQNVTLSCEQNLNHDAMYWYRQDPGQGLRLIYYSQIVNDFQKGDIAEGYSVSREKKESFPLTVTSAQKNPTAFYLCASRNGQGKNTEAFFGQGTRLTVV.

The chain carries TRBV5-4 and TRBJ1-2; TRBD1 matches at 7 bases. V was pared by 2 bases and J by 8 bases, with 6 bases of the junction left unmatched. The CDR3 covers 13 residues. Looked up from germline, CDR1 is SGHNT and CDR2 is YYREEE (reference sequence). CDR3 loop: CASSFDRAGGYTF. DNA of the CDR3: TGTGCCAGCAGCTTCGACAGGGCTGGAGGCTACACCTTC.

This clone was observed a handful of times. The rearrangement joins TRBV7-9 to TRBJ2-7; tentatively, D is TRBD1 (5 bases). Germline CDR1 is SEHNR and CDR2 is FQNEAQ (reference sequence). Trimming cost V 1 base and J 5 bases, with 12 bases left between them. This CDR3 has 14 amino acids. CDR3 in DNA: TGTGCCAGCAGCTTAGGCTGGGGCGCGGACGAGCAGTACTTC. Translation: CASSLGWGADEQYF.

There are a few counts of this clone. The genes are TRBV2 and TRBJ1-6; TRBD1 matches at 8 bases. Germline assignment: CDR1 SNHLY and CDR2 FYNNEI. The CDR3 runs 16 residues. Trimming at V came to 5 bases and at J to 3 bases, leaving 6 bases not matched to a gene. The DNA of the CDR3 is TGTGCCAGCAGTACCCAAGACAGGGGCTATAATTCACCCCTCCACTTT. Translation gives CASSTQDRGYNSPLHF.

This clone was seen once. CDR3 sequence reads: CASSSRLAGGNEQFF. The CDR3 DNA follows: TGTGCCAGCAGCTCTAGACTAGCGGGGGGCAATGAGCAGTTCTTC. The J gene is TRBJ2-1, the V gene TRBV7-2, with TRBD2 matching 13 bases. CDR3 size: 15 residues. Germline loops: CDR1 SGHTA, CDR2 FQGNSA. Trimming at V came to 4 bases and at J to 6 bases, leaving 3 bases not matched to a gene.

The J gene is TRBJ2-5, the V gene TRBV9; no clear D. The CDR3 is made up of 16 amino acids. Germline CDR1 SGDLS, CDR2 YYNGEE. Trimming took 3 bases from V and 4 from J, leaving 19 bases between them. CDR3 sequence: CASSATIGEGGETQYF. CDR3 DNA: TGTGCCAGCAGCGCTACAATAGGAGAAGGCGGAGAGACCCAGTACTTC.

The chain recombines TRBV5-6 with TRBJ2-2; D unclear. There are 16 residues in the CDR3. Germline values: CDR1 SGHDT, CDR2 YYEEEE. Trimming left V 3 bases short and J 5 bases short, with 17 bases between. This chain's CDR3 is CASSSFGLRKTGELFF. The CDR3 DNA follows: TGTGCCAGCAGCTCCTTCGGGTTACGGAAGACCGGGGAGCTGTTTTTT.

This rearrangement joins TRBV7-6 to TRBJ2-5; no clear D. Germline V gene lookup returns CDR1 SGHVS and CDR2 FNYEAQ. The V end lost 5 bases, the J end lost 1 base, and 2 bases lay between the germline ends. This CDR3 comprises 11 residues. In nucleotides, the CDR3 is TGTGCCAGCAGCGTCCAAGAGACCCAGTACTTC. It codes for CASSVQETQYF.

The chain joins TRBV5-1 to TRBJ2-5; D gene ambiguous. V lost 6 bases to trimming and J lost 4 bases, with 16 bases between them. The CDR3 is 14 amino acids. Germline V gene lookup returns CDR1 SGHRS and CDR2 YFSETQ. The CDR3 DNA follows: TGCGCCAGCAACTTTTCTGGGCTTGGAGAGACCCAGTACTTC. Its protein is CASNFSGLGETQYF.

V usage is TRBV25-1 and J usage is TRBJ2-3; 10 positions agree with TRBD2. The junction had 2 bases not matched to a gene; V was cut back by 1 base and J by 4 bases. The germline V gene encodes CDR1 MGHDK and CDR2 SYGVNS. This CDR3 region has 15 residues. The CDR3 sequence: CASSELSGGADTQYF. CDR3 nucleotide sequence: TGTGCCAGCAGTGAATTGAGCGGGGGGGCAGATACGCAGTATTTT.

The chain carries TRBV5-1 and TRBJ2-5; D gene ambiguous. The CDR3 loop spans 12 amino acids. CDR1 SGHRS and CDR2 YFSETQ come from the germline V gene. V was clipped by 0 bases and J by 5 bases, with 5 bases between them. Written as DNA, the CDR3 is TGCGCCAGCAGCTTGGAGCTGGAGACCCAGTACTTC. Its protein product is CASSLELETQYF.

This clone showed up just a few times. The chain has TRBV5-4 and TRBJ1-2; D may be TRBD1 (5 bases). The CDR3 contains 15 residues. CDR1 and CDR2 (germline): SGHNT, YYREEE (reference sequence). The V gene lost 4 bases and the J gene lost 8 bases, with 21 bases spanning the gap. The CDR3 nucleotides read TGTGCCAGCAGCACCCCGACAGTGGTGGGCCGAGGCTACACCTTC. Its translation: CASSTPTVVGRGYTF.

This chain links TRBV6-1 with TRBJ1-4; D gene unclear. The CDR3 has 14 residues. V gave up 4 bases and J gave up 4 bases, with 10 bases separating them. Per germline, CDR1 MNHNS and CDR2 SASEGT. The chain's CDR3 is CASSVRPGNEKLFF. The CDR3 region has the DNA TGTGCCAGCAGTGTCCGGCCGGGTAATGAAAAACTGTTTTTT.

This sequence joins TRBV27 and TRBJ1-2, with TRBD1 identical over 9 bases. The CDR3 runs to 12 residues. The trim removed 5 bases at V and 5 bases at J, leaving 0 bases unmatched. Germline values: CDR1 MNHEY, CDR2 SMNVEV (reference sequence). CDR3 in amino acids: CASSDRGYGYTF. The CDR3 DNA sequence: TGTGCCAGCAGTGACAGGGGGTATGGCTACACCTTC.